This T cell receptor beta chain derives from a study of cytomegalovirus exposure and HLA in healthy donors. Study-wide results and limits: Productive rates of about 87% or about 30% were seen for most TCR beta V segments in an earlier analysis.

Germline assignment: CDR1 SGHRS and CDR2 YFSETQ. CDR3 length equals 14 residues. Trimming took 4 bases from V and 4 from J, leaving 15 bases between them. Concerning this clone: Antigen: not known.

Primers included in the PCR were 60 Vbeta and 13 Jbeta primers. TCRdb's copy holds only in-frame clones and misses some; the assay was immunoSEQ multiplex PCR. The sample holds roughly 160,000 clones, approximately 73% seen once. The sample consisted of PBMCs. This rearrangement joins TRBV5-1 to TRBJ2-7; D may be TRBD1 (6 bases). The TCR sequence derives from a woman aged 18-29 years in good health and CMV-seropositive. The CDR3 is CASSQPGHKYEQYF. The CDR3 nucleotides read TGCGCCAGCAGCCAACCGGGACATAAGTACGAGCAGTACTTC.